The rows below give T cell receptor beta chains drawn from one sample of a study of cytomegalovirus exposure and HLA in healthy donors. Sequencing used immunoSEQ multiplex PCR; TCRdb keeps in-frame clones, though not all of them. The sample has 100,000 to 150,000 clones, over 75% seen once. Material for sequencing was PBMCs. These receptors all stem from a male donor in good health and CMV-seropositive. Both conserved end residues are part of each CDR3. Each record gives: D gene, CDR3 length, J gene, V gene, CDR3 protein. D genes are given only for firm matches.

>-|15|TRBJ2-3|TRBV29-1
CSVAGRGAPTDTQYF
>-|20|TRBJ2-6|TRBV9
CASSVGMWGRPSGGANVLTF
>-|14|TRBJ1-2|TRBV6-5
CASSYLSGLVGYTF
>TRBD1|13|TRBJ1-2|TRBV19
CASRSDRAGGYTF
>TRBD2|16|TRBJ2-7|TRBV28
CASSLGLAGTIYEQYF
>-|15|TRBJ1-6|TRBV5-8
CASSLSRDGNSPLHF
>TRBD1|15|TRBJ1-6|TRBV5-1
CASSLGGQSNSPLHF
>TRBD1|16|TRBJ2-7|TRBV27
CASSLGSGTGGYEQYF
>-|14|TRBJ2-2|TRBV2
CASSREQNTGELFF
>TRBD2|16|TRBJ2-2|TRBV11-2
CASSPLAGSNTGELFF
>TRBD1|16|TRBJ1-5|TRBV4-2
CASSQEGTGGNQPQHF
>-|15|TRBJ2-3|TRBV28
CASRIRGTTTDTQYF
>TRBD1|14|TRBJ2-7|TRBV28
CASQTGTGFYEQYF
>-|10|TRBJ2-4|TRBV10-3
CAIGEDSQYF
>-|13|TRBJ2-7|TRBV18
CASSPSSSYEQYF
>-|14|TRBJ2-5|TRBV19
CASSRISTGETQYF
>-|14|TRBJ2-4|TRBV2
CASSVWGLKNIQYF